The rows below give T cell receptor beta chains drawn from one sample of a study of blood T cells in healthy people across ages. TCRdb used MiXCR to reprocess the 5' RACE reads, holding one entry per CDR3 protein. The sample lists around 780,000 distinct CDR3 sequences; roughly three fifths were seen once. Material for sequencing was blood. The receptor source for this set is a man in his forties in good health. Each CDR3 is given with its conserved first and last residue. A D gene is named only where the DNA matches it firmly. Only some rows state a clone size, as once, few, many or a class for expanded clones.

.	.	TRBV15	TRBJ1-2	TGTGCCACCAGCAGAGAGCCAGCACAGGGTTTTAACTATGGCTACACCTTC	CATSREPAQGFNYGYTF
.	TRBD1	TRBV11-2	TRBJ2-4	TGTGCCAGCTCCACCCAGACAGGGAAGTACAATGAGCAGTACTTC	CASSTQTGKYNEQYF
.	.	TRBV15	TRBJ2-1	TGTGCCACCAGCAGAGGATGGGGCGATGAGCAGTTCTTC	CATSRGWGDEQFF
many	TRBD2	TRBV12-3/TRBV12-4	TRBJ2-3	TGTGCCAGCAGTTTGGCTAGCGGGGGCCCAGATACGCAGTATTTT	CASSLASGGPDTQYF
.	TRBD1	TRBV5-1	TRBJ2-5	TGCGCCAGCAGCTACATGGGACAGGTGTGGGAGACCCAGTACTTC	CASSYMGQVWETQYF
many	.	TRBV29-1	TRBJ2-1	TGCAGCGTCGCCAGTAGCTCCTACAATGAGCAGTTCTTC	CSVASSSYNEQFF
.	TRBD1	TRBV24-1	TRBJ2-6	TGTGCCACCAGTGATTTGAAGTCAGGGGGTTCTGGGGCCAACGTCCTGACTTTC	CATSDLKSGGSGANVLTF
few	TRBD2	TRBV7-2	TRBJ2-7	TGTGCCAGCAGCTCTAGCGGGAGGCCCCTTCCTGAGCAGTACTTC	CASSSSGRPLPEQYF
.	.	TRBV6-6	TRBJ2-3	TGTGCCAGCAGTTACTCGACGGGGATGCCTACGCAGTATTTT	CASSYSTGMPTQYF
once	.	TRBV12-3/TRBV12-4	TRBJ2-1	TGTGCCAGCAGCTGGTGGGGTGCAACTAATGAGCAGTTCTTC	CASSWWGATNEQFF
.	TRBD1	TRBV5-6	TRBJ1-1	TGTGCCAGCAGCCCATATCAGGACAGGGCGCCGAACACTGAAGCTTTCTTT	CASSPYQDRAPNTEAFF
.	TRBD2	TRBV29-1	TRBJ2-7	TGCAGCGTTGGGCCTCGCGGGACTAGGTTCAATGAGCAGTACTTC	CSVGPRGTRFNEQYF
once	.	TRBV5-1	TRBJ2-7	TGCGCCAGCAGCTTTGACGGGAGAGGACTTGGCAATGAGCAGTACTTC	CASSFDGRGLGNEQYF
.	TRBD2	TRBV7-2	TRBJ2-5	TGTGCCAGCAGGTTTCTCGGGAGGTATCATGAGCAGTACTTC	CASRFLGRYHEQYF
.	TRBD2	TRBV10-3	TRBJ2-3	TGTGCCATCAGTGAGGGTGCTAGCGGTCTGATTGATACGCAGTATTTT	CAISEGASGLIDTQYF
.	TRBD2	TRBV9	TRBJ2-7	TGTGCCAGCAGCGTAGTGTCTAGCGGGAGCCTTGGCGAGCAGTACTTC	CASSVVSSGSLGEQYF
few	TRBD2	TRBV12-3/TRBV12-4	TRBJ2-1	TGTGCCAGCAGTTTTCTTCGCGGGGGCTCCTACAATGAGCAGTTCTTC	CASSFLRGGSYNEQFF
.	.	TRBV7-9	TRBJ2-1	TGTGCCAGCAGCTTAAAGTCGGAGGGAAATGAGCAGTTCTTC	CASSLKSEGNEQFF
.	TRBD1	TRBV7-9	TRBJ1-2	TGTGCCAGCCAAGACAGGGTTTATGGCTACACCTTC	CASQDRVYGYTF
.	.	TRBV5-1	TRBJ2-5	TGCGCCAGCAGCTGGGGGGCCGTAGAGACCCAGTACTTC	CASSWGAVETQYF
.	TRBD2	TRBV28	TRBJ2-7	TGTGCCAGCAGTTCTCTTTCCCCCTTCGAGGGAGCGGGGCACGAGCAGTACTTC	CASSSLSPFEGAGHEQYF
.	.	TRBV5-1	TRBJ1-1	TGCGCCAGCAGCTTCCTACAGTCCCGAGGAGGGAACACTGAAGCTTTCTTT	CASSFLQSRGGNTEAFF
.	TRBD1	TRBV28	TRBJ1-5	TGTGCCAGCAGTTGGGAAGGGACAGGGGGTACTCAGCCCCAGCATTTT	CASSWEGTGGTQPQHF
.	.	TRBV7-2	TRBJ2-3	TGTGCCAGCAGCTTAAGGGCGAGGGCGGATACGCAGTATTTT	CASSLRARADTQYF
.	.	TRBV14	TRBJ2-7	TGTGCCAGCAACCAAGTCGCATACGAGCAGTACTTC	CASNQVAYEQYF
.	TRBD1	TRBV12-3/TRBV12-4	TRBJ1-2	TGTGCCAGCAGCCCGGTAGCAGGGGGGGCGATGAGCTATGGCTACACCTTC	CASSPVAGGAMSYGYTF
.	.	TRBV7-2	TRBJ2-7	TGTGCCAGCGGTCTTGGGGCCCCCTACGAGCAGTACTTC	CASGLGAPYEQYF
few	TRBD2	TRBV7-9	TRBJ2-1	TGTGCCAGCAGCTTGATACTATCCGGGACTAGCGGGAGGGCGGAGCAGTTCTTC	CASSLILSGTSGRAEQFF
.	.	TRBV7-9	TRBJ2-3	TGTGCCAGCAGCACCTATAACACAGATACGCAGTATTTT	CASSTYNTDTQYF